This note documents a single T cell receptor (beta chain) sequence. What this receptor recognizes is not known. No base quality information exists; no much larger clone differs at one position. The goal of deep resolution MiSeq sequencing was a depth between 1 in 1 million and 1 in 200,000 T cells, and coverage averaged 10x per clonotype. TCR beta libraries were generated with the immunoSEQ hsTCRB Kit. The authors' analysis ran thus. ImmunoSEQ Data Assistant and ImmunoSEQ Analyzer were used for data analysis, and V, D and J genes were assigned according to IMGT definitions. Clonality, which ranges from 0 to 1, was calculated as one minus the normalized Shannon entropy of productive rearrangement frequencies. Public clonotype analysis was restricted to overrepresented clonotypes comprising at least 0.05% of each patient's repertoire. About a dozen repertoires from age-matched healthy donors, obtained from immuneACCESS, served as clonality controls. TCRdb retrieved this table from immuneACCESS and kept in-frame rearrangements only. Not all clones are present; in checked studies, unresolved V genes account for under half, and no reason is known for the remainder. That table gives V, J and clone size, and the DNA gave D and trimming. The sample records more than 150,000 clones, around 72% of which are singletons. The top ten clones comprise 13% of the sample.

Taken from the germline V gene, the CDR1 and CDR2 loops are MNHEY and SVGAGI. The trim is 6 bases for V and 4 bases for J, with a gap of 15 bases between the germline ends. The CDR3 covers 14 residues, taking in both the cysteine and the phenylalanine. Of all the DNA, just the CDR3 is kept, 42 bases in frame from base 1. The data derive from a study of cytotoxic CD8 clonotypes in ibrutinib-treated CLL (dated by TCRdb to the early 2020s). For the study in its entirety: The cohort included around 15 treatment-naive and eleven to twelve relapsed/refractory patients; 17 were IGHV unmutated. Partial responses were observed in approximately 24 patients and complete responses in 2; after a median follow-up of 68 months, remission was maintained in roughly 15 patients and progression was observed in approximately 12. Samples at response were collected after a median of about 12 months of treatment, with a range of about 6 to 40 months. On average, each sample yielded some 250,000 productive templates and over 90,000 productive rearrangements. Of the roughly 81 people in the trial, 25 to 30 had longitudinal samples available. Cryopreserved peripheral blood mononuclear cells were collected before treatment, at response, and at either disease progression or sustained remission. Every sample from remission and from progressive disease was obtained while the patients were still on ibrutinib.

The full study reports these points: Baseline clonality exceeded that of age-matched healthy donors and correlated strongly with circulating CD8+ T-cell counts. Public clonotypes were rare and either shrank or stayed stable during treatment, and the rise in clonality at ibrutinib response reflected expansion of private clonotypes. Sampling times were not matched between patients in sustained remission and patients whose disease was progressing, and lymph node repertoires were not examined. Clonality increased at ibrutinib response, stayed stable in sustained remission, and fell back toward baseline at progression.

The time point label of this sample denotes: roughly 23 months on ibrutinib. For TCR beta library preparation, roughly 2 micrograms of genomic DNA was extracted from cryopreserved PBMCs. Longitudinal blood samples from CLL patients receiving ibrutinib monotherapy were subjected to high-throughput TCR beta sequencing. The patients were enrolled in a single-center, open-label phase 2 trial of ibrutinib monotherapy. The material sequenced was PBMCs, taken after 24 months of ibrutinib treatment. The receptor's source is a human donor with chronic lymphocytic leukemia. Here the chain combines TRBV6-5 and TRBJ2-5; no confident D gene assignment can be made. The nucleotides are TGTGCCAGCAGGGCGATTGGGCTGGGAGAGACCCAGTACTTC. It specifies CASRAIGLGETQYF.